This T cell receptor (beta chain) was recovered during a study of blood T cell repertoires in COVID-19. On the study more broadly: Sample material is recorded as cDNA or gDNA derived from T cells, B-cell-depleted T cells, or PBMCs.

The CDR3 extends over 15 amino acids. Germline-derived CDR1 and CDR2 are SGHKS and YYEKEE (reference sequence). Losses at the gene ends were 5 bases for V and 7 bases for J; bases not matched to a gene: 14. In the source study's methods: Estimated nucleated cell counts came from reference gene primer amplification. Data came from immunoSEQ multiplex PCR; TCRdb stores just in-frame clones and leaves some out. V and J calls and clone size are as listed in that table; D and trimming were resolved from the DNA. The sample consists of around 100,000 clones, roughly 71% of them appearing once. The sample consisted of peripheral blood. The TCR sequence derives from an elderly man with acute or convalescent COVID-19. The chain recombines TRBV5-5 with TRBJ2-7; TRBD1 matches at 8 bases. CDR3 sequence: CASRYGTGLGREQYF. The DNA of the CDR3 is TGTGCCAGCAGGTATGGGACAGGCCTGGGGCGAGAGCAGTACTTC.